Here is one T cell receptor (beta chain) with its context. The antigen is not known. The method was immunoSEQ multiplex PCR; TCRdb's version includes in-frame clones alone and lacks a portion of them. Of under 45,000 clones in the sample, nearly 75% were seen once. This sample stems from a study of OX40 agonist ivuxolimab in advanced cancers. Study-wide context: Patients were dosed intravenously with ivuxolimab at 0.01 to 10 mg/kg every 2 weeks. General observations from the study: Partial responders at 0.1-3.0 mg/kg had among the lowest clonal expansion. The average count of expanded clones was higher among CD8+ T cells than among CD4+.

V dropped 7 bases and J dropped 2; count of bases not matched to a gene: 7. Looked up from germline, CDR1 is SNHLY and CDR2 is FYNNEI. The CDR3 is 15 amino acids. Autoimmune disease history or systemic immunosuppression disqualified patients. The sequenced sample was CD4+ or CD8+ T cells sorted from blood, obtained in a trial of the OX40 agonist ivuxolimab. This sequence originates from an adult with an advanced solid tumor such as melanoma, head and neck, liver or kidney cancer. This chain connects TRBV2 to TRBJ1-3; 8 nucleotides align to TRBD1. Here the CDR3 reads CASNQDRAAGNTIYF. The CDR3 DNA reads TGTGCCAGCAACCAGGACAGGGCGGCTGGAAACACCATATATTTT.